A selection of T cell receptor beta chains follows, all from one sample in a study of monozygotic twins with inflammatory bowel disease. TCRdb re-called the 5' RACE reads and gives one entry per CDR3 protein, without DNA. The listing contains around 100,000 distinct CDR3 sequences. The specimen sequenced was blood. The receptor source for this set is a human donor with ulcerative colitis or Crohn's disease, or a healthy co-twin of an affected twin (not recorded which). The CDR3 runs from the conserved cysteine through the conserved F or W.

J gene | V gene | CDR3 protein
TRBJ1-3 | TRBV7-2 | CASSYRNTIYF
TRBJ1-4 | TRBV9 | CASSVAGRGTNEKLFF
TRBJ2-4 | TRBV7-2 | CASSLGSQSKNIQYF
TRBJ2-1 | TRBV5-1 | CASSLGIDNEQFF
TRBJ2-7 | TRBV28 | CASSLAGEYYEQYF
TRBJ2-5 | TRBV6-1 | CASLHRGGGETQYF
TRBJ2-1 | TRBV6-5 | CSTRGRRNEQFF
TRBJ2-7 | TRBV5-6 | CASSLYSAFYEQYF
TRBJ1-1 | TRBV6-1 | CASSINGVVNTEAFF
TRBJ1-2 | TRBV28 | CASSDLDYGYTF
TRBJ2-5 | TRBV7-2 | CASSLTRLAGGETQYF
TRBJ2-7 | TRBV7-9 | CASSLRGAGYEQYF
TRBJ2-7 | TRBV20-1 | CSVSGELYEQYF
TRBJ2-3 | TRBV6-2/TRBV6-3 | CASSRDANTDAQYF
TRBJ2-2 | TRBV21-1 | CASSTRTSGTAGFSTNTGELFF
TRBJ1-5 | TRBV30 | CAWSFRNSNQPQHF
TRBJ2-7 | TRBV10-3 | CAISGDKADYEQYF
TRBJ2-1 | TRBV19 | CASSISLARNEQFF
TRBJ2-3 | TRBV24-1 | CATSSRWREDTQYF
TRBJ2-3 | TRBV20-1 | CSANPQGTDTQYF
TRBJ2-7 | TRBV6-2/TRBV6-3 | CAATSGVYEQYF
TRBJ1-5 | TRBV18 | CASSPMGGGQPQHF
TRBJ1-1 | TRBV12-3/TRBV12-4 | CASSPGTYTEAFF
TRBJ2-7 | TRBV7-2 | CASSDRRGGFGEQYF
TRBJ2-7 | TRBV20-1 | CSAPRLAGLDEQYF
TRBJ1-4 | TRBV4-3 | CASSQGEQVHEKLFF
TRBJ2-5 | TRBV9 | CASSVGTSGYQETQYF
TRBJ2-3 | TRBV7-9 | CASSEGSGTSEFVTQYF
TRBJ2-3 | TRBV5-6 | CASSSGVGDTQYF
TRBJ2-1 | TRBV25-1 | CASSEPNSYNEQFF
TRBJ1-4 | TRBV5-4 | CASSSTGGHEKLFF
TRBJ2-5 | TRBV12-3/TRBV12-4 | CASSLWGGAQETQYF
TRBJ2-5 | TRBV29-1 | CSVLIQETQYF
TRBJ2-1 | TRBV2 | CASSEEGYNEQFF
TRBJ2-7 | TRBV11-2 | CASSLAAGAYEQYF
TRBJ1-1 | TRBV3-1 | CASSHRDSSTEAFF
TRBJ1-4 | TRBV5-1 | CASSLDWDTAYEKLFF
TRBJ2-7 | TRBV27 | CASSRILGQSPYEQYF
TRBJ2-3 | TRBV6-2/TRBV6-3 | CASSPNRAIQINTQYF
TRBJ2-7 | TRBV12-3/TRBV12-4 | CASSPDRDTVYEQYF
TRBJ2-2 | TRBV4-3 | CASSQFTVGELFF
TRBJ2-2 | TRBV29-1 | CSGGGGLAGESVGEPFF
TRBJ2-7 | TRBV4-1 | CASSQLGRGNHEQYF
TRBJ2-1 | TRBV5-1 | CASSLGTAYNEQFF
TRBJ1-1 | TRBV7-2 | CASSPPGRNTEAFF
TRBJ2-2 | TRBV18 | CASSPRTGDTGELFF
TRBJ2-2 | TRBV5-1 | CASSLTGQANTGELFF
TRBJ2-7 | TRBV29-1 | CSVEFSGYEQYF
TRBJ1-1 | TRBV7-8 | CASSLGSQTEAFF
TRBJ2-7 | TRBV20-1 | CSARNRGGPGQFF
TRBJ2-2 | TRBV7-9 | CASSPRQGRTGELFF
TRBJ1-1 | TRBV11-2 | CASSLWGSDTEAFF
TRBJ1-6 | TRBV5-1 | CASSVTISSPLHF
TRBJ2-3 | TRBV2 | CASRSSGQGRSDTQYF
TRBJ2-7 | TRBV28 | CASSLPIPYEQYF
TRBJ2-1 | TRBV28 | CASSFGGGTRRGNEQFF
TRBJ2-3 | TRBV15 | CATSRVLAGRVDTQYF
TRBJ2-2 | TRBV5-1 | CASSLPSLGGELFF
TRBJ2-5 | TRBV7-2 | CASSSSQGWARWETQYF
TRBJ2-1 | TRBV20-1 | CSARGFLAVNNEQFF